The 23 T cell receptor beta chains below come from one sample, sequenced in a study of T-cell memory formation after mild COVID-19. TCRdb re-called the 5' RACE reads with MiXCR, one entry per CDR3 protein. The sample has around 140,000 distinct CDR3 sequences, approximately 6% seen once. Sample: PBMCs or a T cell subset sorted from them (not recorded which). These TCRs come from an adult woman who had mild COVID-19 (a few samples of this study predate the infection). Cell type and time point are not known.

This clonotype has a handful of counts. This chain joins TRBV7-6 and TRBJ2-7; D may be TRBD1 or TRBD2 (5 bases each). Germline CDR1 SGHVS, CDR2 FNYEAQ. The CDR3 covers 15 residues. Trimming took off 2 bases at V and 0 bases at J, with 11 bases between the two ends. CDR3 in DNA: TGTGCCAGCAGCTTAAGGCCAGGGAGCTCCTACGAGCAGTACTTC. Its translation: CASSLRPGSSYEQYF.

The rearrangement joins TRBV6-5 to TRBJ2-4; possibly TRBD2 for D (6 bases). Per the germline V gene, CDR1 is MNHEY and CDR2 is SVGAGI. The CDR3 is 15 amino acids. Trimming shortened V by 0 bases and J by 6 bases, and 12 bases separated the two germline ends. Written as DNA, the CDR3 is TGTGCCAGCAGTTACTCGGGGGGATACGGAAACATTCAGTACTTC. Its protein is CASSYSGGYGNIQYF.

In its sample, this clonotype was seen many times. V gene TRBV12-3 or TRBV12-4 combines with J gene TRBJ2-5; 8 bases agree with TRBD1. The J segment lost 2 bases and the V segment lost 4 bases, leaving 12 bases of the junction unmatched. This CDR3 is built from 17 residues. The DNA of the CDR3 is TGTGCCAGCAGTTCCGGGACAGGCTTCAGGGGGCAAGAGACCCAGTACTTC. This gives the protein CASSSGTGFRGQETQYF.

The chain employs TRBV7-2 and TRBJ2-7; 7 bases are a match to TRBD2. The germline gives CDR1 SGHTA, CDR2 FQGNSA. The CDR3 loop spans 16 amino acids. With V trimmed by 5 bases and J by 0 bases, 10 bases remained unmatched. CDR3: CASSPQAGSRSYEQYF. The CDR3 DNA is TGTGCCAGCAGCCCGCAAGCGGGAAGCCGCTCCTACGAGCAGTACTTC.

The table lists this clonotype with a few counts. The chain has TRBV6-1 and TRBJ2-1; D gene unclear. CDR3 size: 11 residues. Germline-derived CDR1 and CDR2 are MNHNS and SASEGT. Trimming stripped 7 bases from V and 3 bases from J, with 4 bases between. The CDR3 sequence is CASILYNEQFF. DNA for the CDR3: TGTGCCAGCATCCTCTACAATGAGCAGTTCTTC.

For this clonotype: The junction does not match germline at one end; this may be a read error. V and J are TRBV10-3 and TRBJ1-1; 7 nucleotides line up with TRBD1. CDR3 length: 11 amino acids. Germline lookup yields CDR1 ENHRY and CDR2 SYGVKD. The DNA of the CDR3 is TGTGCCGTCAGGGGGGAAACTGAAGCTTTCTTT. Its translation is CAVRGETEAFF.

This clonotype occurred a few times. The chain is built from TRBV24-1 and TRBJ2-1, with 7 bases identical to TRBD1. This CDR3 spans 16 amino acids. V trimming: 4 bases; J trimming: 5 bases; junction bases outside the gene matches: 10. CDR1 and CDR2 (germline): KGHDR, SFDVKD. CDR3 loop: CATSDPTGSFNNEQFF. The CDR3 DNA reads TGTGCCACCAGTGACCCGACAGGGTCATTTAACAATGAGCAGTTCTTC.

The rearrangement uses TRBV7-9 and TRBJ2-3; D uncertain. The V and J ends lost 5 bases and 2 bases respectively, with 11 bases between them. This CDR3 is 14 amino acids long. CDR1 and CDR2 (germline): SEHNR, FQNEAQ (reference sequence). CDR3: CASSPSSSTDTQYF. The CDR3, as DNA: TGTGCCAGCAGCCCAAGTAGTTCCACAGATACGCAGTATTTT.

This clonotype was counted a few times. The rearrangement links TRBV20-1 to TRBJ2-2, with D maybe TRBD2 (6 bases). CDR1 is DFQATT, CDR2 SNEGSKA, per germline (reference sequence). V was shortened by 6 bases and J by 3 bases, with 11 bases between the two germline ends. This CDR3 contains 13 residues. Here the CDR3 DNA reads TGCAGTGCCCTTAGCGGATACACCGGGGAGCTGTTTTTT. Encoded protein: CSALSGYTGELFF.

This clonotype has at least ten counts. The chain carries TRBV20-1 and TRBJ2-3, with 8 bases lining up with TRBD2. CDR1 DFQATT and CDR2 SNEGSKA come from the germline V gene (reference sequence). The length of the CDR3 is 16 residues. V shed 0 bases and J 2 bases; nucleotides not matched to a gene: 7. The CDR3 DNA follows: TGCAGTGCTAGAGATACGGCGGGAGGACACACAGATACGCAGTATTTT. Translation: CSARDTAGGHTDTQYF.

There are a few counts of this clonotype. The chain employs TRBV3-1 and TRBJ1-5, with TRBD1 as a possible D gene (5 bases). Trimming removed 0 bases from V and 6 bases from J, with 18 bases in between. The CDR3 is 17 residues long. Germline V gives CDR1 LGHDT, CDR2 YNNKEL (reference sequence). CDR3 DNA: TGTGCCAGCAGCCAAGAGGCGGGGAGGGGAGTAGGTCAGCCCCAGCATTTT. Amino acid sequence: CASSQEAGRGVGQPQHF.

This clonotype was seen a handful of times. CDR3 amino acids: CASSSTGDSNQPQHF. The CDR3 coding sequence is TGCGCCAGCAGCTCAACAGGGGATAGCAATCAGCCCCAGCATTTT. J is TRBJ1-5 and V is TRBV5-1, with TRBD1 matching 7 bases. Unmatched junction bases numbered 3, after V lost 3 bases and J lost 0 bases. Looked up from germline, CDR1 is SGHRS and CDR2 is YFSETQ. CDR3 length: 15 amino acids.

This chain connects TRBV10-3 to TRBJ1-2; TRBD1 matches at 7 bases. Germline V gene data show CDR1 as ENHRY and CDR2 as SYGVKD. The CDR3 runs to 13 residues. J gave up 3 bases and V 5 bases, and 3 bases lay outside the gene matches. CDR3 in amino acids: CAISYRGDYGYTF. CDR3 bases: TGTGCCATCAGTTACAGGGGTGACTATGGCTACACCTTC.

The chain uses TRBV9 and TRBJ2-3; a possible D gene is TRBD2 (7 bases). The CDR3 contains 16 residues. Germline CDR1 reads SGDLS; CDR2 reads YYNGEE. V was shortened by 3 bases and J by 5 bases, with 19 bases between the two germline ends. The CDR3 bases are TGTGCCAGCAGCGAGGGGGAACTACGCGGGGGAGATACGCAGTATTTT. It yields the protein CASSEGELRGGDTQYF.

The rearrangement uses TRBV29-1 and TRBJ2-7; TRBD1 aligns across 7 bases. The CDR3 consists of 12 residues. CDR1 and CDR2 from the germline V gene are SQVTM and ANQGSEA. With V trimmed by 6 bases and J by 2 bases, 4 bases remained unmatched. The CDR3 nucleotides read TGCAGCGTGGGACAGTACCCCTACGAGCAGTACTTC. Protein sequence: CSVGQYPYEQYF.

The sample holds a few counts of this clonotype. This sequence joins TRBV24-1 and TRBJ2-1; 10 nucleotides match TRBD2. Looked up from germline, CDR1 is KGHDR and CDR2 is SFDVKD. J lost 3 bases, V lost 5 bases, and 9 bases had no gene match. The CDR3 totals 17 residues. The DNA of the CDR3 is TGTGCCACCAGTGCAGTCGAAGCGGGAGGGCTCTACAATGAGCAGTTCTTC. Its translation is CATSAVEAGGLYNEQFF.

The CDR3 protein is CASGNSGRTKNYGYTF. The CDR3 DNA follows: TGTGCCAGCGGGAATTCGGGGCGGACGAAAAACTATGGCTACACCTTC. V usage is TRBV12-3 or TRBV12-4 and J usage is TRBJ1-2, with D possibly matching TRBD1 (5 bases). The CDR3 extends over 16 amino acids. Trimming took off 8 bases at V and 2 bases at J, with 21 bases between the two ends.

There are a few counts of this clonotype. Relative to the germline gene, one junction end is altered; a read error may explain this. The chain carries TRBV11-2 and TRBJ2-1, with D maybe TRBD2 (6 bases). From germline, CDR1 is SGHAT and CDR2 FQNNGV. The CDR3 extends over 15 amino acids. The DNA for the CDR3 is TGTGCCAGCAGCTTGACCGGGACTTCCTTCAATGAGCAGTTCTTC. This encodes CASSLTGTSFNEQFF.

This clonotype was counted many times. The chain employs TRBV6-5 and TRBJ2-1; 8 bases match TRBD2. Losses at the gene ends were 5 bases for V and 4 bases for J; bases not matched to a gene: 1. The CDR3 loop spans 13 amino acids. Germline loops: CDR1 MNHEY, CDR2 SVGAGI. The CDR3 spells CASSRLAYNEQFF. Written as DNA, the CDR3 is TGTGCCAGCAGTCGACTAGCGTACAATGAGCAGTTCTTC.

The chain recombines TRBV7-3 with TRBJ1-4; D remains ambiguous. V was clipped by 4 bases and J by 8 bases, with 11 bases between them. Germline lookup yields CDR1 SGHTA and CDR2 FQGTGA. CDR3 length: 13 amino acids. The CDR3 is CASSSYAAEKLFF. The CDR3, as DNA: TGTGCCAGCAGCTCCTACGCGGCCGAAAAACTGTTTTTT.

This clonotype occurred many times. The chain uses TRBV5-1 and TRBJ2-5; 11 bases match TRBD1. After removal of 0 bases from V and 4 bases from J, the junction contained 2 bases not matched to a gene. This CDR3 contains 15 residues. Germline V gives CDR1 SGHRS, CDR2 YFSETQ. This CDR3 is CASSLGTGGIETQYF. The CDR3 DNA follows: TGCGCCAGCAGCTTGGGGACAGGGGGCATAGAGACCCAGTACTTC. Based on the CDR3 plus reference TRBV5-1 and TRBJ2-5, the full variable domain is KAGVTQTPRYLIKTRGQQVTLSCSPISGHRSVSWYQQTPGQGLQFLFEYFSETQRNKGNFPGRFSGRQFSNSRSEMNVSTLELGDSALYLCASSLGTGGIETQYFGPGTRLLVL.

This clonotype turned up a few times. J is TRBJ1-6 and V is TRBV7-4; D is undetermined. Germline CDR1 SGHVT, CDR2 SQSDAQ. The CDR3 consists of 8 residues. Trimming cost V 5 bases and J 19 bases, with 6 bases left between them. In DNA form, the CDR3 reads TGTGCCAGCAGCCCGGTTCACTTT. This sequence encodes CASSPVHF.

This chain links TRBV20-1 with TRBJ2-5; possible D gene TRBD1, 6 bases. This CDR3 has 15 residues. CDR1 is DFQATT and CDR2 is SNEGSKA in the germline V gene (reference sequence). The germline V and J ends were trimmed by 1 base and 4 bases, with 16 bases remaining between them. The CDR3 sequence is CSARGWGHRTETQYF. The CDR3 DNA follows: TGCAGTGCTAGAGGGTGGGGACACCGGACAGAGACCCAGTACTTC.